The clone carrying this TCR beta chain was counted at least ten times. Sorted cells numbering about 19,000 to 1,000,000, with 10%, 30% or 50% RNA, yielded the naive CD8 libraries. The data belong to a study of molecular identifiers for immune sequencing clone quantification. Study summary: Split five ways in replicates, RNA from roughly 20,000 or 100,000 naive CD8 cells had four portions sequenced.

This CDR3 is 15 amino acids long. CDR1 SNHLY and CDR2 FYNNEI come from the germline V gene. Trimming removed 7 bases from V and 0 bases from J, with 15 bases in between. TCRdb processed the PCR reads anew with MiXCR; each CDR3 protein has one entry. Here the sample spans about 320,000 distinct CDR3 sequences, roughly 23% being singletons. The receptor was derived from a human donor in good health. Some libraries in this study had Jurkat cell RNA spiked in. The sample consisted of naive CD8+ T cells from blood, with Jurkat cell RNA spiked in. Specified subset: FACS-sorted CD8+CD4-CCR7+CD45RA+ naive T cells. The chain recombines TRBV2 with TRBJ1-1; D uncertain. CDR3 DNA sequence: TGTGCCAGCATCCCCTGGGCGGGGATGAACACTGAAGCTTTCTTT. Protein product: CASIPWAGMNTEAFF.